This TCR beta chain was identified in a study of shared clonotypes between healthy human individuals. The study drew all its donors from Caucasian adults living in Nashville, Tennessee. Naive CD45RA+ and memory CD45RA-negative subsets were split from CD4+ cells. TCRdb keeps only in-frame clones here, not all; method: immunoSEQ multiplex PCR. Of about a million clones in the sample, roughly 80% are singletons; the top ten hold less than 1.5%. V trimming: 3 bases; J trimming: 0 bases; junction bases outside the gene matches: 5. CDR3 length: 16 residues. From germline, CDR1 is SGHAT and CDR2 FQNNGV. Sequenced sample: memory CD4+ T cells sorted from blood. Indicated subset: CD45RA-negative fraction. The rearrangement joins TRBV11-2 to TRBJ2-1; 7 nucleotides agree with TRBD2. This receptor was identified in a man aged 18 to 35 in good health. This CDR3 is CASSLGDYRSYNEQFF. In DNA, the CDR3 is TGTGCCAGCAGCTTGGGGGACTACCGCTCCTACAATGAGCAGTTCTTC.